One sample yielded the 10 T cell receptor beta chains listed below, sequenced in a study of glioma-infiltrating T cells after dendritic cell vaccination. The time point here: after dendritic cell vaccination, including at tumor progression/relapse. Data came from immunoSEQ multiplex PCR; TCRdb stores just in-frame clones and leaves some out. The sample yields roughly 50,000 clones, about 88% seen once. Sequences were derived from blood, sampled after dendritic cell vaccination. All receptors derive from a human donor with glioblastoma.

This clone was seen just once. The chain combines TRBV28 with TRBJ1-1; 7 bases match TRBD1. J was trimmed by 0 bases and V by 3 bases; bases with no gene match: 7. Germline values: CDR1 MDHEN, CDR2 SYDVKM. The CDR3 spans 16 residues. CDR3 DNA sequence: TGTGCCAGCAGTTTGGAGGGGGCATTGGTGAACACTGAAGCTTTCTTT. This codes for CASSLEGALVNTEAFF.

The chain's CDR3 is CASTQGGRAEAFF. In DNA, the CDR3 is TGTGCCAGCACCCAGGGAGGCAGGGCTGAAGCTTTCTTT. This chain uses TRBV25-1 with TRBJ1-1, with a weak D call TRBD1 (5 bases). V was cut by 7 bases and J by 6 bases, with 15 bases left in between. Germline lookup yields CDR1 MGHDK and CDR2 SYGVNS. This CDR3 comprises 13 residues.

The CDR3 DNA follows: TGTGCCACCAGCAGGGAGGGGGGGAGCGAGCAGTACTTC. Its protein product is CATSREGGSEQYF. The rearrangement links TRBV15 to TRBJ2-5; D is possibly TRBD2 (7 bases). TRBJ2-7 explains the end of the DNA better; the J call may be wrong. The CDR3 extends over 13 amino acids. Germline lookup yields CDR1 LNHNV and CDR2 YYDKDF (reference sequence).

V is TRBV25-1 and J is TRBJ2-7; 11 positions match TRBD2. Germline CDR1 and CDR2: MGHDK and SYGVNS. The CDR3 runs 15 residues. V gave up 8 bases and J gave up 1 base; unmatched junction bases: 7. CDR3 region: CASAIGTSGSYEQYF. As DNA, the CDR3 is TGTGCCAGCGCGATAGGGACTAGCGGATCCTACGAGCAGTACTTC.

The chain uses TRBV15 and TRBJ1-4; D ambiguous. V dropped 1 base and J dropped 12 bases, with 9 bases sitting between them. Germline values: CDR1 LNHNV, CDR2 YYDKDF (reference sequence). The CDR3 runs to 12 residues. CDR3 amino acids: CATSRVSGELFF. Written as DNA, the CDR3 is TGTGCCACCAGCAGAGTCTCTGGAGAACTGTTTTTT. The whole variable domain, filled in from reference TRBV15 and TRBJ1-4, reads DAMVIQNPRYQVTQFGKPVTLSCSQTLNHNVMYWYQQKSSQAPKLLFHYYDKDFNNEADTPDNFQSRRPNTSFCFLDIRSPGLGDTAMYLCATSRVSGELFFGSGTQLSVL.

The V and J genes are TRBV19 and TRBJ2-2; 8 bases fit TRBD1. The germline V gene encodes CDR1 LNHDA and CDR2 SQIVND (reference sequence). V trimming: 5 bases; J trimming: 4 bases; junction bases outside the gene matches: 6. This CDR3 has 15 amino acids. The CDR3 DNA reads as TGTGCCAGTAGTCTTCAGGGACAGGCCACCGGGGAGCTGTTTTTT. This gives the protein CASSLQGQATGELFF.

The rearrangement joins TRBV5-1 to TRBJ1-1, with a tentative D call TRBD1 (6 bases). With 4 bases removed from V and 6 bases from J, the gap between germline ends came to 16 bases. The germline V gene has CDR1 SGHRS and CDR2 YFSETQ. This CDR3 is built from 14 residues. CDR3 residues: CASSLERQVPEAFF. Written as DNA, the CDR3 is TGCGCCAGCAGCCTCGAGCGACAGGTTCCTGAAGCTTTCTTT. The full variable domain, rest sourced from reference TRBV5-1 and TRBJ1-1, is KAGVTQTPRYLIKTRGQQVTLSCSPISGHRSVSWYQQTPGQGLQFLFEYFSETQRNKGNFPGRFSGRQFSNSRSEMNVSTLELGDSALYLCASSLERQVPEAFFGQGTRLTVV.

This chain connects TRBV14 to TRBJ2-3; D unresolved. In germline, CDR1 is SGHDN, CDR2 FVKESK. The CDR3 consists of 13 residues. Trimming stripped 6 bases from V and 3 bases from J, with 10 bases between. CDR3 in DNA: TGTGCCAGCAGTTCCCTCAGTACAGATACGCAGTATTTT. This gives the protein CASSSLSTDTQYF.

The chain links TRBV19 to TRBJ2-1, with 11 bases identical to TRBD2. Germline trimming cut 2 bases from V and 7 bases from J; bases unmatched to any gene: 7. Germline V gene data show CDR1 as LNHDA and CDR2 as SQIVND (reference sequence). The CDR3 runs 16 residues. CDR3 DNA: TGTGCCAGTAGTATACATAGCGGGAGGGCTAAAAATGAGCAGTTCTTC. Residues: CASSIHSGRAKNEQFF.

The V call is TRBV19, the J call TRBJ1-2; possibly TRBD1 for D (5 bases). The CDR3 consists of 16 residues. Germline lookup yields CDR1 LNHDA and CDR2 SQIVND (reference sequence). With 4 bases removed from V and 5 bases from J, the gap between germline ends came to 20 bases. CDR3 nucleotide sequence: TGTGCCAGTAGTACCAACGGCCGGCTGGGGGGATATGGCTACACCTTC. Translation gives CASSTNGRLGGYGYTF.